This TCR beta chain is from a study of T cell repertoires in cytomegalovirus infection. TCRdb re-called the reads with MiXCR, one entry per CDR3 protein. This sample has over 100,000 distinct CDR3 sequences, with roughly a tenth found just once. This clonotype was observed at least ten times. Its antigen is currently unknown. Germline V CDR1 and CDR2: KGHSH, LQKENI. This CDR3 comprises 16 residues. V trimming: 1 base; J trimming: 3 bases; junction bases outside the gene matches: 8. The specimen was PBMCs, sequenced either directly or after in vitro stimulation (not recorded which). The TCR sequence derives from a human donor in good health (CMV status not recorded). Some clones in this sample may be carry-over from other donors' samples. This chain uses TRBV18 with TRBJ1-2; 7 nucleotides agree with TRBD1. CDR3 coding DNA: TGTGCCAGCTCACCACGGGACAGCCGCCCTGACTATGGCTACACCTTC. Amino acid sequence: CASSPRDSRPDYGYTF.